A single sample is the source of the 8 T cell receptor beta chains below, sequenced in a study of blood T cells in healthy people across ages (dated by TCRdb to between 2014 and 2017). Library preparation employed 5' RACE. Sequencing instrument: Illumina HiSeq 2500. The second PCR ran for roughly 7 to 11 cycles and used a J-beta primer mix along with a sample-barcoded 5' primer. The public reads were quality trimmed at Q25 with fastp and then assembled into clones with MiXCR by TCRdb, keeping productive beta chains. Under each unique CDR3 protein, matching rows form one entry showing the most common genes and DNA. The sample table contains 500,000 to 550,000 distinct CDR3 sequences; only one count was recorded for nearly 25% of them. The leading ten clones occupy around 10% of the sample. The same sample was also used in a study of T cells of mothers and their children.

Material: blood. Every receptor here comes from a boy under 18 in good health.

The rearrangement uses TRBV7-2 and TRBJ1-5; D not resolved. V was clipped by 1 base and J by 8 bases, with 9 bases between them. The CDR3 has 13 residues. Looked up from germline, CDR1 is SGHTA and CDR2 is FQGNSA. CDR3 sequence: CASSLEGWEPQHF. The CDR3 DNA follows: TGTGCCAGCAGCTTAGAAGGGTGGGAGCCCCAGCATTTT.

This clonotype showed up just a few times. This chain links TRBV29-1 with TRBJ2-7; D is undetermined. Germline loops: CDR1 SQVTM, CDR2 ANQGSEA. With 3 bases removed from V and 2 bases from J, the gap between germline ends came to 5 bases. The CDR3 has 11 residues. The CDR3 DNA reads TGCAGCGTTGACTATGCCTACGAGCAGTACTTC. Its translation is CSVDYAYEQYF.

This clonotype has more than one count but fewer than ten. The CDR3: CASSTGQGGSPLHF. In DNA form, the CDR3 reads TGTGCCAGCAGCACAGGACAGGGCGGTTCACCCCTCCACTTT. This chain links TRBV5-5 with TRBJ1-6; TRBD1 aligns across 8 bases. Germline lookup yields CDR1 SGHKS and CDR2 YYEKEE (reference sequence). This CDR3 spans 14 amino acids. Trimming at V came to 4 bases and at J to 9 bases, leaving 6 bases not matched to a gene.

This clonotype was counted only a few times. This rearrangement joins TRBV20-1 to TRBJ1-4, with D possibly being TRBD1 (6 bases). From germline, CDR1 is DFQATT and CDR2 SNEGSKA (reference sequence). This CDR3 is 14 amino acids long. V was shortened by 3 bases and J by 3 bases, with 11 bases between the two germline ends. The CDR3 spells CSASGDTANEKLFF. The DNA of the CDR3 is TGCAGTGCTAGTGGGGACACAGCTAATGAAAAACTGTTTTTT.

This clonotype turned up a few times. The chain combines TRBV11-2 with TRBJ2-1; the match to TRBD1 covers 7 bases. CDR1 is SGHAT, CDR2 FQNNGV, per germline. The junction had 16 bases not matched to a gene; V was cut back by 2 bases and J by 6 bases. The CDR3 contains 18 residues. The CDR3 DNA follows: TGTGCCAGCAGCTTATTGAGGGAATTGGCAGGGGGAACCAATGAGCAGTTCTTC. It yields the protein CASSLLRELAGGTNEQFF.

On this clonotype itself: Germline and junction disagree at one end, which may indicate a read error. The V and J genes are TRBV7-8 and TRBJ2-1; a possible D gene is TRBD2 (7 bases). This CDR3 is built from 17 residues. The V gene's germline CDR1 is SGHVS and CDR2 FQNEAQ. The CDR3 coding sequence is TGTGCCAGCAGCATAGCTATCGGGGGGCCGTTCTCCACTGAGCAGTTCTTC. Protein: CASSIAIGGPFSTEQFF.

J is TRBJ1-2 and V is TRBV29-1; 7 positions agree with TRBD1. V lost 8 bases to trimming and J lost 3 bases; unmatched junction nucleotides: 9. The CDR3 extends over 13 amino acids. Germline-derived CDR1 and CDR2 are SQVTM and ANQGSEA. CDR3 sequence reads: CSTLGRGDYGYTF. Written as DNA, the CDR3 is TGCAGCACCTTGGGCAGGGGGGACTATGGCTACACCTTC.

The table lists this clonotype with a few counts. The V and J genes are TRBV20-1 and TRBJ2-4; TRBD2 is a possible D gene (5 bases). V was clipped by 5 bases and J by 9 bases, with 17 bases between them. The germline V gene encodes CDR1 DFQATT and CDR2 SNEGSKA (reference sequence). CDR3 length: 13 amino acids. The CDR3 protein is CSAPTTPGSIQYF. The CDR3 DNA reads as TGCAGTGCTCCGACTACGCCGGGATCCATTCAGTACTTC.